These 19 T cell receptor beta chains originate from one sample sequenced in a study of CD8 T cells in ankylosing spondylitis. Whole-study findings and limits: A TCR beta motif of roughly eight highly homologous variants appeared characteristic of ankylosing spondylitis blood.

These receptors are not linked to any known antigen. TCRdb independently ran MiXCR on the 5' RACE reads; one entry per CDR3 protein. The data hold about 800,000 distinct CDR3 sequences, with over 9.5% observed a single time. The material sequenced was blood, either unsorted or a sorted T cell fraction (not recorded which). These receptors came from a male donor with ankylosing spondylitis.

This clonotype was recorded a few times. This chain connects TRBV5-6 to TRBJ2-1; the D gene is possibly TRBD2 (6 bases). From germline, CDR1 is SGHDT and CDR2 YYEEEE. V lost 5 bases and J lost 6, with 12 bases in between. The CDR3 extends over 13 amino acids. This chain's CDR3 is CASRLRDSNEQFF. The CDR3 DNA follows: TGTGCCAGCAGGTTGAGGGACTCCAATGAGCAGTTCTTC.

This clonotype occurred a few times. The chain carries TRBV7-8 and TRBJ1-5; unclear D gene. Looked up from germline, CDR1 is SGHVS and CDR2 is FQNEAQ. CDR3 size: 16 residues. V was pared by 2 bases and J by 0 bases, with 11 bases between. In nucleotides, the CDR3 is TGTGCCAGCAGCTTACGAAGGCTGGGTAGCAATCAGCCCCAGCATTTT. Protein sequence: CASSLRRLGSNQPQHF.

This CDR3 reads CASSTRRMAHYEQYF. CDR3 DNA sequence: TGTGCCAGCAGCACCAGGAGGATGGCCCACTACGAGCAGTACTTC. The rearrangement links TRBV7-9 to TRBJ2-7; tentatively, D is TRBD2 (5 bases). The germline V gene encodes CDR1 SEHNR and CDR2 FQNEAQ (reference sequence). V was cut by 5 bases and J by 3 bases, with 17 bases left in between. The CDR3 runs to 15 residues.

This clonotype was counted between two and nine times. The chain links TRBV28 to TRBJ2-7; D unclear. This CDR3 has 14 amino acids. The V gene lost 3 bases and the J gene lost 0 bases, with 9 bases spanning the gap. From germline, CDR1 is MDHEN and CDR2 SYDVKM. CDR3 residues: CASSFHVGSYEQYF. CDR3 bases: TGTGCCAGCAGTTTCCACGTCGGCTCCTACGAGCAGTACTTC. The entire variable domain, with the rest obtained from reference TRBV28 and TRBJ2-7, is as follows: DVKVTQSSRYLVKRTGEKVFLECVQDMDHENMFWYRQDPGLGLRLIYFSYDVKMKEKGDIPEGYSVSREKKERFSLILESASTNQTSMYLCASSFHVGSYEQYFGPGTRLTVT.

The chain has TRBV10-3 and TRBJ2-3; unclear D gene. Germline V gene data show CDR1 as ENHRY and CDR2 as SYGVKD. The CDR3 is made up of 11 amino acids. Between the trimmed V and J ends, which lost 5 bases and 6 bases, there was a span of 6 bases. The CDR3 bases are TGTGCCATCAGTCGGGCGGATACGCAGTATTTT. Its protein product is CAISRADTQYF.

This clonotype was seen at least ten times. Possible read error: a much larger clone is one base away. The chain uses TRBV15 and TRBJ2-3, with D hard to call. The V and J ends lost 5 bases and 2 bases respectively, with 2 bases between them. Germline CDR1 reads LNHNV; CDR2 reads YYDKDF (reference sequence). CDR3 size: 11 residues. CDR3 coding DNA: TGTGCCACCAGCCTCACAGATACGCAGTATTTT. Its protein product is CATSLTDTQYF.

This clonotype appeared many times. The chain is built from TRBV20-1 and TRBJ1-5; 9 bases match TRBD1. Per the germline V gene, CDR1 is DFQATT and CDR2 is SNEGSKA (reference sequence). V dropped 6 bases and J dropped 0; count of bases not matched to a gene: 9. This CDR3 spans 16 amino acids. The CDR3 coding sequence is TGCAGTGCCCGTCGGACAGGGGAGTCTAGCAATCAGCCCCAGCATTTT. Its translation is CSARRTGESSNQPQHF.

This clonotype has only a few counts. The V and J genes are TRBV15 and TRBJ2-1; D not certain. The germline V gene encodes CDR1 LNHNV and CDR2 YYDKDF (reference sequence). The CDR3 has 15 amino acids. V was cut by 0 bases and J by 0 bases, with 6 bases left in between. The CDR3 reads CATSRDWSSYNEQFF. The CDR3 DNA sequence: TGTGCCACCAGCAGAGACTGGAGCTCCTACAATGAGCAGTTCTTC.

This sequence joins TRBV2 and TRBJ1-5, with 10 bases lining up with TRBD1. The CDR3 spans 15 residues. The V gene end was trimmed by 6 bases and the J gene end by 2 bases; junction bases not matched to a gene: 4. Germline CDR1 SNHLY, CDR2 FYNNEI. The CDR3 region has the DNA TGTGCCAGCAGCACCGGGACAGGGGGCAATCAGCCCCAGCATTTT. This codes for CASSTGTGGNQPQHF.

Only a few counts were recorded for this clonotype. This CDR3 is CSAPDRQGSYEQYF. In DNA, the CDR3 is TGCAGTGCCCCGGACAGGCAGGGCTCCTACGAGCAGTACTTC. This chain joins TRBV20-1 and TRBJ2-7; TRBD1 matches 7 bases. V was pared by 6 bases and J by 0 bases, with 8 bases of the junction left unmatched. The CDR3 covers 14 residues. Germline values: CDR1 DFQATT, CDR2 SNEGSKA (reference sequence).

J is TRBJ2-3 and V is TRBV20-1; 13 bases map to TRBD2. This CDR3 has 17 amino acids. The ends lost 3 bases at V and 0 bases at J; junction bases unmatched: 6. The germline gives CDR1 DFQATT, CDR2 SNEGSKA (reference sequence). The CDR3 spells CSASRTSGGLSTDTQYF. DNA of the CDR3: TGCAGTGCTAGCCGGACTAGCGGGGGATTAAGCACAGATACGCAGTATTTT.

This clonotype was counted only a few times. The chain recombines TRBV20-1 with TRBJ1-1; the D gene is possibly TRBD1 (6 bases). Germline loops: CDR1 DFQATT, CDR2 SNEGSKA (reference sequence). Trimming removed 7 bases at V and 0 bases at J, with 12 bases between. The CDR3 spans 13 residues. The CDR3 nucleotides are TGCAGTGGGAACAGGGATCTGAACACTGAAGCTTTCTTT. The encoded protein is CSGNRDLNTEAFF.

CDR3 in amino acids: CASSVGLAGEQQFF. CDR3 bases: TGTGCCAGCAGTGTCGGACTAGCGGGGGAGCAGCAGTTCTTC. This chain links TRBV12-3 or TRBV12-4 with TRBJ2-1, with 13 bases aligning to TRBD2. This CDR3 has 14 residues. Trimming removed 5 bases from V and 11 bases from J; junction bases left unmatched: 6.

The CDR3: CASRSSSGGNKNIQYF. In DNA form, the CDR3 reads TGTGCCAGCAGGTCCTCTAGCGGGGGGAACAAAAACATTCAGTACTTC. The chain uses TRBV12-3 or TRBV12-4 and TRBJ2-4; 11 bases map to TRBD2. V lost 6 bases, J lost 3 bases, and 7 bases stayed unmatched. The CDR3 extends over 16 amino acids.

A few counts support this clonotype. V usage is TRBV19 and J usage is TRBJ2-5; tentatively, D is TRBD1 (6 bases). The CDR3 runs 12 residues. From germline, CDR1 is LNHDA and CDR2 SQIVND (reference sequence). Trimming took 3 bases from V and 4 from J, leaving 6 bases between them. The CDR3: CASSMTGETQYF. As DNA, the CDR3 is TGTGCCAGTAGTATGACAGGAGAGACCCAGTACTTC. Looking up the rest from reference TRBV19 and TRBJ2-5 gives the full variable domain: DGGITQSPKYLFRKEGQNVTLSCEQNLNHDAMYWYRQDPGQGLRLIYYSQIVNDFQKGDIAEGYSVSREKKESFPLTVTSAQKNPTAFYLCASSMTGETQYFGPGTRLLVL.

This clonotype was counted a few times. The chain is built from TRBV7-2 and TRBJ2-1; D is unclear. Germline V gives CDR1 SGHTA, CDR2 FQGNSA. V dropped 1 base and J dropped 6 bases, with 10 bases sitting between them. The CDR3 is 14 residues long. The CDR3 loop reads CASSLVITANEQFF. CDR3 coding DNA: TGTGCCAGCAGCTTAGTCATAACGGCCAATGAGCAGTTCTTC.

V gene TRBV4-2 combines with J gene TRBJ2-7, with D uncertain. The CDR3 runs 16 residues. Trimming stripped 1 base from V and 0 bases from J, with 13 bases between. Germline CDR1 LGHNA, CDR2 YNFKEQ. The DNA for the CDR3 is TGTGCCAGCAGCCAAGTACGCGGCGGATTCTCCTACGAGCAGTACTTC. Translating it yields CASSQVRGGFSYEQYF.

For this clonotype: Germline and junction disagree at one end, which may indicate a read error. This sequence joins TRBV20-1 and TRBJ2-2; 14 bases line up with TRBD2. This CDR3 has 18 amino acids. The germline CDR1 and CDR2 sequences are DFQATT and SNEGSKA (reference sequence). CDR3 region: CSAPDPRLAGGNTGELSF. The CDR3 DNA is TGCAGTGCCCCGGACCCCCGACTAGCGGGAGGGAACACCGGGGAGCTGTCTTTT.

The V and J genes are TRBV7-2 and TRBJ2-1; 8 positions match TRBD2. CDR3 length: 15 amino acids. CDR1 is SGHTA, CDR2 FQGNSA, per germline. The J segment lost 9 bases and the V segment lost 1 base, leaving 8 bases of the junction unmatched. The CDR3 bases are TGTGCCAGCAGCTTAGGCGGGACTAGGGGGGGTGAGCAGTTCTTC. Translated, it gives CASSLGGTRGGEQFF.